This TCR beta chain emerged from a study of T cells after yellow fever vaccination. The CDR3 loop spans 13 amino acids. The V segment lost 5 bases and the J segment 6 bases; nucleotides outside the gene matches: 2. Germline V CDR1 and CDR2: DFQATT, SNEGSKA (reference sequence). TCRdb re-called the 5' RACE reads with MiXCR, one entry per CDR3 protein. Of fewer than 650,000 distinct CDR3 sequences listed, about a fifth are singletons. V gene TRBV20-1 combines with J gene TRBJ1-4; 11 positions agree with TRBD1. The sequence was obtained from a man aged 18 to 29 who received the YFV17D yellow fever vaccine. Sequences were derived from PBMCs, sampled roughly 23 days after the first yellow fever vaccination. The CDR3 DNA reads TGCAGTGCTTTGGACAGGGGGCATGAAAAACTGTTTTTT. As protein: CSALDRGHEKLFF.